The rows below give T cell receptor beta chains drawn from one sample of a study of blood T cell repertoires in COVID-19. Produced via immunoSEQ multiplex PCR; TCRdb's table is partial and in-frame only. The data contain about 240,000 clones, approximately 83% of them singletons. The source material was peripheral blood. The origin of the receptors is a young man who had recovered from COVID-19. The CDR3 runs from the conserved cysteine through the conserved F or W. Each record gives: V gene, D gene, clone size, J gene, CDR3 protein, CDR3 DNA. D genes are given only for firm matches. Where a row states a size, it is once, few, many or the class of an expanded clone; other rows omit it.

v_call: TRBV5-1; d_call: .; clone_size: .; j_call: TRBJ1-3; cdr3_aa: CASSLGREGNTIYF; cdr3_nt: TGCGCCAGCAGCTTGGGACGGGAAGGAAACACCATATATTTT
v_call: TRBV27; d_call: TRBD2; clone_size: .; j_call: TRBJ2-1; cdr3_aa: CASRMTSGGYNEQFF; cdr3_nt: TGTGCCAGCAGAATGACTAGCGGGGGGTACAATGAGCAGTTCTTC
v_call: TRBV20-1; d_call: .; clone_size: .; j_call: TRBJ1-3; cdr3_aa: CSASSGGAGNTIYF; cdr3_nt: TGCAGTGCTAGTTCGGGGGGGGCTGGAAACACCATATATTTT
v_call: TRBV2; d_call: .; clone_size: few; j_call: TRBJ1-2; cdr3_aa: CASSGTANYGYTF; cdr3_nt: TGTGCCAGCAGTGGGACAGCTAACTATGGCTACACCTTC
v_call: TRBV5-1; d_call: TRBD1; clone_size: .; j_call: TRBJ2-3; cdr3_aa: CASSRWTGSTDTQYF; cdr3_nt: TGCGCCAGCAGCCGCTGGACAGGGTCTACAGATACGCAGTATTTT
v_call: TRBV5-4; d_call: .; clone_size: .; j_call: TRBJ1-3; cdr3_aa: CASTPGEPSGNTIYF; cdr3_nt: TGTGCCAGCACACCTGGGGAGCCCTCTGGAAACACCATATATTTT
v_call: TRBV5-1; d_call: .; clone_size: .; j_call: TRBJ2-3; cdr3_aa: CASSLTTTRTDTQYF; cdr3_nt: TGCGCCAGCAGCTTAACTACTACACGCACAGATACGCAGTATTTT
v_call: TRBV15; d_call: .; clone_size: .; j_call: TRBJ2-1; cdr3_aa: CATSRHSSDRIDEQFF; cdr3_nt: TGTGCCACCAGCCGGCACTCTAGCGACCGGATAGATGAGCAGTTCTTC
v_call: TRBV2; d_call: .; clone_size: .; j_call: TRBJ1-6; cdr3_aa: CASPKGGDSPLHF; cdr3_nt: TGTGCCAGCCCCAAGGGGGGGGATTCACCCCTCCACTTT
v_call: TRBV28; d_call: TRBD1; clone_size: .; j_call: TRBJ2-1; cdr3_aa: CASSLGDRDEQFF; cdr3_nt: TGTGCCAGCAGTCTCGGGGACAGGGATGAGCAGTTCTTC
v_call: TRBV5-4; d_call: TRBD1; clone_size: few; j_call: TRBJ2-7; cdr3_aa: CASRRGTGQDEQYF; cdr3_nt: TGTGCCAGCAGAAGAGGGACAGGGCAGGACGAGCAGTACTTC
v_call: TRBV6-1; d_call: .; clone_size: .; j_call: TRBJ1-1; cdr3_aa: CASSDISEAFF; cdr3_nt: TGTGCCAGCAGTGATATTTCTGAAGCTTTCTTT
v_call: TRBV27; d_call: .; clone_size: .; j_call: TRBJ2-1; cdr3_aa: CASRPPGSNYNEQFF; cdr3_nt: TGTGCCAGCCGACCACCGGGATCAAACTACAATGAGCAGTTCTTC
v_call: TRBV12-3/TRBV12-4; d_call: .; clone_size: .; j_call: TRBJ1-2; cdr3_aa: CASSLVRVSGYTF; cdr3_nt: TGTGCCAGCAGTTTAGTCAGGGTGTCTGGCTACACCTTC
v_call: TRBV2; d_call: TRBD2; clone_size: .; j_call: TRBJ2-5; cdr3_aa: CASSEVAGGRETQYF; cdr3_nt: TGTGCCAGCAGTGAAGTAGCGGGGGGGCGGGAGACCCAGTACTTC
v_call: TRBV18; d_call: .; clone_size: .; j_call: TRBJ1-2; cdr3_aa: CASSPFYGRDGYTF; cdr3_nt: TGTGCCAGCTCACCATTTTACGGGAGAGATGGCTACACCTTC
v_call: TRBV3-1/TRBV3-2; d_call: .; clone_size: few; j_call: TRBJ1-1; cdr3_aa: CASSRFRGITEAFF; cdr3_nt: TGTGCCAGCAGCCGATTTAGGGGGATCACTGAAGCTTTCTTT
v_call: TRBV27; d_call: .; clone_size: few; j_call: TRBJ2-1; cdr3_aa: CASSLSGRGSYNEQFF; cdr3_nt: TGTGCCAGCAGTTTATCGGGGCGGGGCTCCTACAATGAGCAGTTCTTC
v_call: TRBV7-6; d_call: TRBD1; clone_size: .; j_call: TRBJ2-7; cdr3_aa: CASSLGTGDPHEQYF; cdr3_nt: TGTGCCAGCAGCTTAGGGACAGGGGACCCCCACGAGCAGTACTTC
v_call: TRBV4-1; d_call: .; clone_size: .; j_call: TRBJ1-2; cdr3_aa: CASSQEFGQGDGYTF; cdr3_nt: TGCGCCAGCAGCCAAGAGTTTGGGCAGGGTGATGGCTACACCTTC
v_call: TRBV9; d_call: .; clone_size: .; j_call: TRBJ1-1; cdr3_aa: CASSVAPLDSTEAFF; cdr3_nt: TGTGCCAGCAGCGTAGCCCCCCTAGACAGCACTGAAGCTTTCTTT
v_call: TRBV5-6; d_call: .; clone_size: .; j_call: TRBJ2-1; cdr3_aa: CASRENNEQFF; cdr3_nt: TGTGCCAGCAGGGAGAACAATGAGCAGTTCTTC
v_call: TRBV2; d_call: .; clone_size: few; j_call: TRBJ1-6; cdr3_aa: CASRGDQEGPLHF; cdr3_nt: TGTGCCAGCAGGGGGGACCAGGAGGGACCCCTCCACTTT
v_call: TRBV4-1; d_call: .; clone_size: .; j_call: TRBJ2-2; cdr3_aa: CASSPSTGELFF; cdr3_nt: TGCGCCAGCAGCCCTTCGACCGGGGAGCTGTTTTTT
v_call: TRBV7-2; d_call: TRBD2; clone_size: .; j_call: TRBJ2-1; cdr3_aa: CASRFSGGPGEEQFF; cdr3_nt: TGTGCCAGCAGATTTAGCGGGGGGCCTGGGGAGGAGCAGTTCTTC
v_call: TRBV6-1; d_call: TRBD2; clone_size: once; j_call: TRBJ2-7; cdr3_aa: CASSEELAVASPYEQYF; cdr3_nt: TGTGCCAGCAGTGAGGAACTAGCGGTAGCTAGCCCCTACGAGCAGTACTTC
v_call: TRBV9; d_call: .; clone_size: few; j_call: TRBJ2-7; cdr3_aa: CASSVGGSADNYEQYF; cdr3_nt: TGTGCCAGCAGCGTAGGAGGGAGTGCGGATAACTACGAGCAGTACTTC
v_call: TRBV28; d_call: .; clone_size: .; j_call: TRBJ1-1; cdr3_aa: CASSFRAEAFF; cdr3_nt: TGTGCCAGCAGTTTCAGGGCTGAAGCTTTCTTT
v_call: TRBV10-3; d_call: TRBD1; clone_size: .; j_call: TRBJ1-2; cdr3_aa: CAISISGGGYGYTF; cdr3_nt: TGTGCCATCAGTATCTCAGGGGGTGGCTATGGCTACACCTTC
v_call: TRBV19; d_call: .; clone_size: .; j_call: TRBJ1-2; cdr3_aa: CASRPAGITNYGYTF; cdr3_nt: TGTGCCAGTAGACCTGCCGGTATAACTAACTATGGCTACACCTTC
v_call: TRBV4-1; d_call: .; clone_size: .; j_call: TRBJ2-2; cdr3_aa: CASSQGLRGRNTGELFF; cdr3_nt: TGCGCCAGCAGCCAAGGTTTACGGGGTCGAAACACCGGGGAGCTGTTTTTT